This T cell receptor (beta chain) was captured in a study of CD8+ T cells in alopecia areata. Study details: Treated patients were given oral tofacitinib, which was dosed at 5 to 10 mg twice daily. Tofacitinib exposure lasted 6 to 18 months, followed by 6 months off drug. Findings and caveats of the study: Affected lesional scalp, above all in alopecia totalis/universalis, was more clonal than normal scalp.

For this clone: Its target is not known.

Germline V CDR1 and CDR2: SQVTM, ANQGSEA. This CDR3 is 11 amino acids long. Trimming cost V 4 bases and J 1 base, with 4 bases left between them. RNA was extracted and reverse transcribed into cDNA as the sequencing template. Assay: immunoSEQ multiplex PCR; the TCRdb copy retains only in-frame clones and omits some. The sample includes fewer than 200,000 clones, around 71% of them seen just once. Separation by sorting yielded CD4+ and CD8+ T cells from PBMCs. This specimen was CD8+ T cells sorted from blood, taken at week 0. This receptor was obtained from a human donor with alopecia areata. The chain recombines TRBV29-1 with TRBJ1-2; D is uncertain. The DNA of the CDR3 is TGCAGCGTTGTTGATAACTATGGCTACACCTTC. Translated: CSVVDNYGYTF.